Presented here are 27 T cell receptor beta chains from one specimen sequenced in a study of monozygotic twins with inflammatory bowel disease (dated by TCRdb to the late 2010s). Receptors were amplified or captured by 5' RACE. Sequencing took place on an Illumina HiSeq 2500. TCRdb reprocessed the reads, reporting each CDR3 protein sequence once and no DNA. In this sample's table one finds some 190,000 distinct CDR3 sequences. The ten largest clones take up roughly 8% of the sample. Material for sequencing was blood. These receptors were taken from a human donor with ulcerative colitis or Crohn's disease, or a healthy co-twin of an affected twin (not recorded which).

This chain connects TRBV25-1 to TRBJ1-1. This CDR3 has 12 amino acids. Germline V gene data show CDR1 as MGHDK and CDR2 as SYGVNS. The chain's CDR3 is CASRVGTTEAFF.

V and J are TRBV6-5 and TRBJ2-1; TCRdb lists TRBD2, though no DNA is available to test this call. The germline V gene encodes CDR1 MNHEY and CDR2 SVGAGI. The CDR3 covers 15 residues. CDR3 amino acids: CASSYRGSGGGEQFF.

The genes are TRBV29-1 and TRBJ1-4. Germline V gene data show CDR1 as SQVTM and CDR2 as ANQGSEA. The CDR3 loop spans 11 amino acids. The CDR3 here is CSAWDNEKLFF.

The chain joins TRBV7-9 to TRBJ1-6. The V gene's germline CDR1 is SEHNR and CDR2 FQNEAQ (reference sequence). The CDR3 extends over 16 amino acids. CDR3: CASSPSLSSYNSPLHF.

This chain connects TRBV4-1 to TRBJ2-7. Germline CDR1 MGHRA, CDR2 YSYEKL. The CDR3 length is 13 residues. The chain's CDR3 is CASSSTEAYEQYF.

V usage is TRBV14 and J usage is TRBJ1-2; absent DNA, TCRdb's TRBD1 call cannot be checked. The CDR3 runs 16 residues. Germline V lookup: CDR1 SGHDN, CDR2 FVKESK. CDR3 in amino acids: CASSQRGSRSNYGYTF.

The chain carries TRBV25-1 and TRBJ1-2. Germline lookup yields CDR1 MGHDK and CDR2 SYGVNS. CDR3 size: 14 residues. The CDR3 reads CASSEKEWSYGYTF.

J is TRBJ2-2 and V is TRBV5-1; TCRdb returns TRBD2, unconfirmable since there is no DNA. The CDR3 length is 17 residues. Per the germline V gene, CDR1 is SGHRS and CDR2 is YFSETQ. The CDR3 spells CASSSPGAGEDTGELFF.

This CDR3 is CASSIMIGRGSNQPQHF. This sequence joins TRBV19 and TRBJ1-5; TCRdb's D call of TRBD1 is untestable without DNA. CDR1 and CDR2 from the germline V gene are LNHDA and SQIVND (reference sequence). This CDR3 spans 17 amino acids.

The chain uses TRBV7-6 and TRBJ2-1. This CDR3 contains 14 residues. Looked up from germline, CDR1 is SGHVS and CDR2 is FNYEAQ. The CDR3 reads CASSLRQDYNEQFF.

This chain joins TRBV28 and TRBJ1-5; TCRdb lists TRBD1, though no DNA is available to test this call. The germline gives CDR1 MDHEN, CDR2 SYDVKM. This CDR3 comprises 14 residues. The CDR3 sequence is CASTGQGSNQPQHF.

The CDR3 sequence is CASSPWEGNTEAFF. The chain carries TRBV12-3 or TRBV12-4 and TRBJ1-1. The CDR3 runs 14 residues.

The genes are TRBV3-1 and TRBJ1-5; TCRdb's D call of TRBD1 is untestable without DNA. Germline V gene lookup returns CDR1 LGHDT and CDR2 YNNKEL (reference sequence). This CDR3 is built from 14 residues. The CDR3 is CASSPGGVNQPQHF.

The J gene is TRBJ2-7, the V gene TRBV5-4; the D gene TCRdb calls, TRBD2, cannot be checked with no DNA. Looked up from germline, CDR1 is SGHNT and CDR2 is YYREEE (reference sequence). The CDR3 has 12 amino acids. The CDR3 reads CASSLGSFEQYF.

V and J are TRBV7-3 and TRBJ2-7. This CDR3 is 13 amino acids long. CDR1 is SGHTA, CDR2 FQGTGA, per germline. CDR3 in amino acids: CASSPRSGDEQYF.

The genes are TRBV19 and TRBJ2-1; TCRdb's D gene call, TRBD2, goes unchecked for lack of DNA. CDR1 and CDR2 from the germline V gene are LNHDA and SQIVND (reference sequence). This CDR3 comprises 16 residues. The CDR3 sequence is CASSYVAEDPYNEQFF.

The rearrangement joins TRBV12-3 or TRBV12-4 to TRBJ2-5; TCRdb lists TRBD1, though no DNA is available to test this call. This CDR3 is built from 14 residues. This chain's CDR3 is CASSLLVGGETQYF.

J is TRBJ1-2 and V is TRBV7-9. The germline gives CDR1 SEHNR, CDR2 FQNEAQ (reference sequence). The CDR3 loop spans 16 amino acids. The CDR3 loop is CASRPEGPIRNYGYTF.

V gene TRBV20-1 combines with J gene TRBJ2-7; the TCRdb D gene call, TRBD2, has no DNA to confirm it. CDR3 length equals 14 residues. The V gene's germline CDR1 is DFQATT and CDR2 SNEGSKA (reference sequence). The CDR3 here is CSASPTSGSYEQYF.

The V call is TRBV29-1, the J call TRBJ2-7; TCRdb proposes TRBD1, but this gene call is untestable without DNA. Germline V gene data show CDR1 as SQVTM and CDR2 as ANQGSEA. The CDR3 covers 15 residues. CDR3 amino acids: CSVGGGDGNSYEQYF.

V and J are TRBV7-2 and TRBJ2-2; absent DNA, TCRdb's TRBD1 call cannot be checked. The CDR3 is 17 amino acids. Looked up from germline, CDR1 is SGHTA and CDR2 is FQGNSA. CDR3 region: CASSLTLGQGNFGELFF.

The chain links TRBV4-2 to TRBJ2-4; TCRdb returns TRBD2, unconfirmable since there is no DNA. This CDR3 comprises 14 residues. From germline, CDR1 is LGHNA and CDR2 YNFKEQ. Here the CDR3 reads CASSQPTEGNMQYF.

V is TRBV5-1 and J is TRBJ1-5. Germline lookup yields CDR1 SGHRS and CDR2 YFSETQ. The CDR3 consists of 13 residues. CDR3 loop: CASSADMYQPQHF.

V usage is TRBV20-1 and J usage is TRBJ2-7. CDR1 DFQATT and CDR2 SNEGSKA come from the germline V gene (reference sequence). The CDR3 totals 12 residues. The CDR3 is CSASTAPYEQYF.

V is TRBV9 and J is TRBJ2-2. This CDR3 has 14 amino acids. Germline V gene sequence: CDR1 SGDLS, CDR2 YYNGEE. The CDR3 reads CASSPHTSPGELFF.

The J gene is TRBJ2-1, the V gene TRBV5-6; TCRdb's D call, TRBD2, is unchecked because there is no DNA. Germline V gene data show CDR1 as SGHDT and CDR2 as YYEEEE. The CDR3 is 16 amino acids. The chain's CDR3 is CASSLTYSPAYNEQFF.

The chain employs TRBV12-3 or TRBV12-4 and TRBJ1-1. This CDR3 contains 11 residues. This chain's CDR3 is CASRREAEAFF.